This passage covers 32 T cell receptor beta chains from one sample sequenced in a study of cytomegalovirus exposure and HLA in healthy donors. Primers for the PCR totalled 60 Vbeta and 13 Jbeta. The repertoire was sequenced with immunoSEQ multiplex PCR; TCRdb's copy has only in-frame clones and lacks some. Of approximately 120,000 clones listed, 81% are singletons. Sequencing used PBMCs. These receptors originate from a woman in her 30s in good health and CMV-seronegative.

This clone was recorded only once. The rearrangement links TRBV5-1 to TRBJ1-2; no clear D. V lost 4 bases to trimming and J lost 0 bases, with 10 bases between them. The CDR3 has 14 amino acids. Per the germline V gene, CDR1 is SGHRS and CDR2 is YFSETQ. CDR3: CASSEYQANYGYTF. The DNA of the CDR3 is TGCGCCAGCAGCGAGTACCAAGCTAACTATGGCTACACCTTC.

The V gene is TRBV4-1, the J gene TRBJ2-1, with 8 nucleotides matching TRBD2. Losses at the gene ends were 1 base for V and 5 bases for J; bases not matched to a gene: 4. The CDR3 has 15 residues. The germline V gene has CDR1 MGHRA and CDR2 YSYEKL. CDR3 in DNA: TGCGCCAGCAGCCAAGTTAGCGGGACTAACAATGAGCAGTTCTTC. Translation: CASSQVSGTNNEQFF.

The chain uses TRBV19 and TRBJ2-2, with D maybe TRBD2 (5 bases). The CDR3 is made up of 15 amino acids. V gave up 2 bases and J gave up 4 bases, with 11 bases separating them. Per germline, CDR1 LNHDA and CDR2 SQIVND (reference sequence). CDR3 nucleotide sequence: TGTGCCAGTAGTATAACTAGTTTACGCACCGGGGAGCTGTTTTTT. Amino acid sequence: CASSITSLRTGELFF. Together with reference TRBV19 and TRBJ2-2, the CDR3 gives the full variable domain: DGGITQSPKYLFRKEGQNVTLSCEQNLNHDAMYWYRQDPGQGLRLIYYSQIVNDFQKGDIAEGYSVSREKKESFPLTVTSAQKNPTAFYLCASSITSLRTGELFFGEGSRLTVL.

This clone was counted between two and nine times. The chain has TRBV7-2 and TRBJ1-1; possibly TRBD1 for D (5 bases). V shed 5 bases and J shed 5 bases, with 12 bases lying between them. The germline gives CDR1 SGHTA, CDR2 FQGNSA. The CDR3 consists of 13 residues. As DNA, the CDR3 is TGTGCCAGCAGCAAAACGACAGCGACTGAAGCTTTCTTT. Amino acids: CASSKTTATEAFF.

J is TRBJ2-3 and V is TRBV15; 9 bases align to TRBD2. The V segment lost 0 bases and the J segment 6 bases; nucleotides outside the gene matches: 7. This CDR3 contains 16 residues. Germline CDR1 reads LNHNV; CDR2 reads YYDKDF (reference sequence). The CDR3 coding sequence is TGTGCCACCAGCAGAGATCTCGCGGGAGGGATGGATACGCAGTATTTT. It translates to CATSRDLAGGMDTQYF.

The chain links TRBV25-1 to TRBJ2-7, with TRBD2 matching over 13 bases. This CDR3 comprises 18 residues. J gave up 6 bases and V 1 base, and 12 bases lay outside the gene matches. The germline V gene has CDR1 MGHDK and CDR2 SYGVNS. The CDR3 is CASSEFRNGLAGAGEQYF. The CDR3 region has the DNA TGTGCCAGCAGTGAATTCAGGAATGGACTAGCGGGAGCCGGCGAGCAGTACTTC.

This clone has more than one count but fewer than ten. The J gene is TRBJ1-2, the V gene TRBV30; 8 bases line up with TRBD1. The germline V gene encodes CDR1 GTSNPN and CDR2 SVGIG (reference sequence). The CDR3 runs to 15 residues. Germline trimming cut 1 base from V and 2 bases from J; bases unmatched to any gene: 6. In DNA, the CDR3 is TGTGCCTGGAGTGGACCGGGACAGGCAAACTATGGCTACACCTTC. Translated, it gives CAWSGPGQANYGYTF.

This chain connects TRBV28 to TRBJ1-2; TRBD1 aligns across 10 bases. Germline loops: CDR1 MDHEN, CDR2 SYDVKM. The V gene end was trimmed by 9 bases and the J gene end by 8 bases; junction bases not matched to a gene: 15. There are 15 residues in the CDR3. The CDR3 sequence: CASGPSADRGIGYTF. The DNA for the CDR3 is TGTGCCAGTGGACCCAGTGCGGACAGGGGGATCGGCTACACCTTC.

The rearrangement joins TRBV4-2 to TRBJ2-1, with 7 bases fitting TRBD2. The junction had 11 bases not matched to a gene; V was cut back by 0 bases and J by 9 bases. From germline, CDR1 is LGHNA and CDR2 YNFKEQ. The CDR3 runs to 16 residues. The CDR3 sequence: CASSQDWASGWSEQFF. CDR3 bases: TGTGCCAGCAGCCAAGATTGGGCTAGCGGATGGAGTGAGCAGTTCTTC.

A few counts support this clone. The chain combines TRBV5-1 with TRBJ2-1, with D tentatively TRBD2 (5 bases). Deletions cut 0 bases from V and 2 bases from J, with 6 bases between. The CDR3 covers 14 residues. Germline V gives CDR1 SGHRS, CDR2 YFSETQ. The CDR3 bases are TGCGCCAGCAGCTTGGCTAGCCCCTACAATGAGCAGTTCTTC. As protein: CASSLASPYNEQFF.

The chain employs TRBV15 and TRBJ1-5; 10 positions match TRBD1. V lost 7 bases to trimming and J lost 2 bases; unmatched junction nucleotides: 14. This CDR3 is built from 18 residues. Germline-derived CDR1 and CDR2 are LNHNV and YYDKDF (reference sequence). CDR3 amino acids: CATNSWGSGQGGNQPQHF. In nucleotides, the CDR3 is TGTGCCACCAATTCCTGGGGATCCGGACAGGGGGGCAATCAGCCCCAGCATTTT.

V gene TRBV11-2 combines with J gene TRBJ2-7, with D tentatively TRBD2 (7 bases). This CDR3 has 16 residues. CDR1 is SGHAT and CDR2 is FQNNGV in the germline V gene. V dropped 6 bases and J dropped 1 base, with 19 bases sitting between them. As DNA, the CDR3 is TGTGCCAGCAGTCGCCGGGGGGCGGATTCTTCCTACGAGCAGTACTTC. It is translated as CASSRRGADSSYEQYF.

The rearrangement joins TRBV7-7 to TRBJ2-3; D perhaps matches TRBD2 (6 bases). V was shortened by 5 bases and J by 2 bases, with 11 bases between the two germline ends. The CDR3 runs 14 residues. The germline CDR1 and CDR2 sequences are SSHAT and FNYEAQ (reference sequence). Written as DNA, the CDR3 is TGTGCCAGCAGCCCGGGACTTTCCACAGATACGCAGTATTTT. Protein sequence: CASSPGLSTDTQYF.

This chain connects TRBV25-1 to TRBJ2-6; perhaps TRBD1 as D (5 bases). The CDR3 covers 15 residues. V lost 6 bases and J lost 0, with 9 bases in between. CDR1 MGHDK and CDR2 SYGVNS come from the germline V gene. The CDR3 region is CASSTGYSGANVLTF. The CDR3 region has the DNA TGTGCCAGCAGCACAGGATACTCTGGGGCCAACGTCCTGACTTTC.

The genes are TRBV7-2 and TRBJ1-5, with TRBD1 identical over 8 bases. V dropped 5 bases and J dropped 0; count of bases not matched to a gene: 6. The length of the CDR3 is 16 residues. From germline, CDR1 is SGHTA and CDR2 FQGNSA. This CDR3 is CASSTQGGYSNQPQHF. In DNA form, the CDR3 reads TGTGCCAGCAGCACACAGGGGGGGTATAGCAATCAGCCCCAGCATTTT.

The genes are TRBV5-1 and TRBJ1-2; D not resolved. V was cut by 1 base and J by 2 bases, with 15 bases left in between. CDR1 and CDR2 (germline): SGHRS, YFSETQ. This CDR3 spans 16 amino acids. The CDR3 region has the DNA TGCGCCAGCAGCTTGAGACCGACTACCAGAAACTATGGCTACACCTTC. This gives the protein CASSLRPTTRNYGYTF.

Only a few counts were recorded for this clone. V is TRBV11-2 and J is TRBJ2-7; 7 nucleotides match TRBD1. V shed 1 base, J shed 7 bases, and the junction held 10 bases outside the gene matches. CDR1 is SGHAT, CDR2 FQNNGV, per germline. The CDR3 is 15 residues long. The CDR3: CASSLAGQSIVEQYF. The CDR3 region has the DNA TGTGCCAGCAGCTTAGCGGGACAGTCTATTGTGGAGCAGTACTTC.

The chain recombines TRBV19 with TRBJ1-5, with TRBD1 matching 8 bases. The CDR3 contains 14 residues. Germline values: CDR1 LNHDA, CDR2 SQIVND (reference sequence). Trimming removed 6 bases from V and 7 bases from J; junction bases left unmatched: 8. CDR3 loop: CASSLTGVDQPQHF. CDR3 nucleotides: TGTGCCAGTAGCTTGACAGGGGTGGACCAGCCCCAGCATTTT. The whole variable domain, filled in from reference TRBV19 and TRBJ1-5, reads DGGITQSPKYLFRKEGQNVTLSCEQNLNHDAMYWYRQDPGQGLRLIYYSQIVNDFQKGDIAEGYSVSREKKESFPLTVTSAQKNPTAFYLCASSLTGVDQPQHFGDGTRLSIL.

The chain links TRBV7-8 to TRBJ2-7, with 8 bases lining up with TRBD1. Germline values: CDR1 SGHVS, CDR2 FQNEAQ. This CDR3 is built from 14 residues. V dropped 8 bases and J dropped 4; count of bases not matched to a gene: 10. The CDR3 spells CASRPRQGSYEQYF. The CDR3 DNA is TGTGCCAGCCGCCCCCGACAGGGGAGTTACGAGCAGTACTTC.

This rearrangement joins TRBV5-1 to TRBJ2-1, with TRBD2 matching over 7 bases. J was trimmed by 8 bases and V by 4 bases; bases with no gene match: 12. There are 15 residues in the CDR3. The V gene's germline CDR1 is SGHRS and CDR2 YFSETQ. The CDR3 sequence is CASSDILAESYEQFF. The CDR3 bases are TGCGCCAGCAGCGACATCCTAGCGGAGTCATATGAGCAGTTCTTC.

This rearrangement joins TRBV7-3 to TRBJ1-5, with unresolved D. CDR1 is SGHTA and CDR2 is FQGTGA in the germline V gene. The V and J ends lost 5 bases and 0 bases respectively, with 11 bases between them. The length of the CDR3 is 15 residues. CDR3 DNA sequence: TGTGCCAGCAGCCCCGCAGGAGGTAGCAATCAGCCCCAGCATTTT. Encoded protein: CASSPAGGSNQPQHF.

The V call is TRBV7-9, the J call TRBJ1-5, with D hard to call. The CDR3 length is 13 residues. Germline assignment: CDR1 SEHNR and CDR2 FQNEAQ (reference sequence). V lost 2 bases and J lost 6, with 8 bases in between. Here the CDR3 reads CASSLSLSQPQHF. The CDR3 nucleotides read TGTGCCAGCAGCTTAAGCCTTAGTCAGCCCCAGCATTTT.

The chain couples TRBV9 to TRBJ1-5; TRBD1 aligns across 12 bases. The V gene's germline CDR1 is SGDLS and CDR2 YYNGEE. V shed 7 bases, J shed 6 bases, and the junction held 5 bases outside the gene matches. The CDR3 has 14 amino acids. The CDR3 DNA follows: TGTGCCAGCGGGACAGGGGGCCCGGGTCAGCCCCAGCATTTT. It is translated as CASGTGGPGQPQHF.

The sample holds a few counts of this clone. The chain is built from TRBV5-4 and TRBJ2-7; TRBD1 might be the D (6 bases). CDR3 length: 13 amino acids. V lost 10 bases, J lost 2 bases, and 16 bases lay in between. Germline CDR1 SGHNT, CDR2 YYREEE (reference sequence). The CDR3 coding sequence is TGTGCCTATCTTAGACAGGAAACCTACGAGCAGTACTTC. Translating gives CAYLRQETYEQYF.

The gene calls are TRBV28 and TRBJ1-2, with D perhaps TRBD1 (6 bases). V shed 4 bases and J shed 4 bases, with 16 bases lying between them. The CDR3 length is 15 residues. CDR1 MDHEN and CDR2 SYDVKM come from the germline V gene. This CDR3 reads CASSSQGRSIYGYTF. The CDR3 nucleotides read TGTGCCAGCAGTTCACAGGGCCGGTCGATCTATGGCTACACCTTC.

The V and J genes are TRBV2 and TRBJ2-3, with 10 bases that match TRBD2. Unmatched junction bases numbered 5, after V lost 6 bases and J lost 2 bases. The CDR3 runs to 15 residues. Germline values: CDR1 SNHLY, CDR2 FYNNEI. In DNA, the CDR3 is TGTGCCAGCAGCGACGGACTAGCGGACACAGATACGCAGTATTTT. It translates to CASSDGLADTDTQYF.

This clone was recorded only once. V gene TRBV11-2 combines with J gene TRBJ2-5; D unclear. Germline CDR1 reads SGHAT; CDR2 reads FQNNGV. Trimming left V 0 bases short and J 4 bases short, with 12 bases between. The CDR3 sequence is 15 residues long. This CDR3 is CASSLDPPQPETQYF. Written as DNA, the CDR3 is TGTGCCAGCAGCTTAGATCCCCCACAGCCAGAGACCCAGTACTTC.

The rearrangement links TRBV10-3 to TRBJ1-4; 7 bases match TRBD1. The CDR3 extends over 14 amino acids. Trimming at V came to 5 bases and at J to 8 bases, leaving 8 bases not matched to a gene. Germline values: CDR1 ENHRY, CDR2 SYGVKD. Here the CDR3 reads CAISSGTEGEKLFF. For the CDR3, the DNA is TGTGCCATCAGTTCCGGGACAGAGGGCGAAAAACTGTTTTTT.

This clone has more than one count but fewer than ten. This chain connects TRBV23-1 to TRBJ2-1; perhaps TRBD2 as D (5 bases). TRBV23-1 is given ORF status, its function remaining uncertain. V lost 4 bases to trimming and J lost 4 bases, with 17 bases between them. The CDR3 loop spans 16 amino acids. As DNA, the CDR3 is TGCGCCAGCAGTCTCCCAAGGACTGGTGCATACAATGAGCAGTTCTTC. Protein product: CASSLPRTGAYNEQFF.

The CDR3 spells CASSVGQAGRRSTDTQYF. As DNA, the CDR3 is TGTGCCAGCAGCGTAGGTCAAGCGGGAAGGAGAAGCACAGATACGCAGTATTTT. This sequence joins TRBV9 and TRBJ2-3; 7 bases map to TRBD2. The CDR3 loop spans 18 amino acids. CDR1 SGDLS and CDR2 YYNGEE come from the germline V gene. V was clipped by 0 bases and J by 0 bases; unmatched bases: 10.

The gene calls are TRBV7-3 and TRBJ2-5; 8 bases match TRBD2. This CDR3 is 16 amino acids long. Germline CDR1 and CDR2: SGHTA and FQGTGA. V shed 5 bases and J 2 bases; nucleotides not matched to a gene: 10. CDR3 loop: CASSIRAGVGQETQYF. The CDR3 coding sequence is TGTGCCAGCAGCATACGAGCGGGGGTGGGGCAAGAGACCCAGTACTTC.

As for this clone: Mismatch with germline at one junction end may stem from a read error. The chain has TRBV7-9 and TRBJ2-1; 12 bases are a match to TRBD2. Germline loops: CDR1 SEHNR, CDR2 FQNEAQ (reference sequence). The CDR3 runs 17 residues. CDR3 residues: CSSSSGLAGSSYNEQFF. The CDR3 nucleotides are TGTTCCAGCAGCTCGGGACTAGCGGGCAGCTCCTACAATGAGCAGTTCTTC.